This T cell receptor (beta chain) was captured by sequencing in a study of graft-versus-host responses after intestinal transplantation. Across the whole study: Those transplanted obtained multivisceral, liver-intestinal, or isolated intestinal grafts. Anti-thymocyte globulin induction preceded around 3 years of tacrolimus and steroid maintenance in all recipients.

With respect to this clone: Its target is unknown.

The repertoire was sequenced with immunoSEQ multiplex PCR; TCRdb's copy has only in-frame clones and lacks some. The sample consists of fewer than 110,000 clones, 80% to 95% of them appearing once. This CDR3 has 13 residues. The germline V gene has CDR1 LNHDA and CDR2 SQIVND (reference sequence). V lost 6 bases and J lost 1, with 4 bases in between. Study results and limitations: GvH clonotypes were identified within recipient marrow, with a subset emerging first in ileum or blood.

This TCR was sampled from a human donor who received an intestinal transplant. V is TRBV19 and J is TRBJ1-6; D is undetermined. This specimen was unstimulated CD8+ T cells sorted from spleen or lymph node cells, taken before intestinal transplant. CDR3 in amino acids: CASSLSYNSPLHF. The CDR3 region has the DNA TGTGCCAGTAGCCTGTCCTATAATTCACCCCTCCACTTT. Using reference TRBV19 and TRBJ1-6 for the parts outside the CDR3, the full variable domain is DGGITQSPKYLFRKEGQNVTLSCEQNLNHDAMYWYRQDPGQGLRLIYYSQIVNDFQKGDIAEGYSVSREKKESFPLTVTSAQKNPTAFYLCASSLSYNSPLHFGNGTRLTVT.